This TCR beta chain was observed in a study of T cell repertoires in cytomegalovirus infection. Study context: Selected CMV epitopes included recently identified HLA-C-restricted ones as well as well-studied HLA-B-restricted ones. Through public TCR beta signatures, both CMV infection and matching HLA type were indicated. Overall study findings and caveats: Cumulative public TCR beta family frequency identified CMV carriers with the relevant HLA. Dominating the ex vivo response were TCR beta clonotypes that were CMV-specific and HLA-C-restricted.

TCRdb called the reads again in MiXCR, with one record for every CDR3 protein. The sample consists of about 470,000 distinct CDR3 sequences, about 42% of them appearing once. Comments on this clonotype: Its target is not known.

The TCR sequence derives from a human donor in good health (CMV status not recorded). Some clones in this sample may be carry-over from other donors' samples. Here the sequenced sample was cultured PBMCs, taken from culture after CMV antigen stimulation.

This CDR3 is CASSQGGEGYEQYF. The CDR3 nucleotides read TGCGCCAGCAGCCAAGGAGGGGAGGGGTACGAGCAGTACTTC. The chain is built from TRBV4-3 and TRBJ2-7, with 7 positions matching TRBD2. J was trimmed by 4 bases and V by 1 base; bases with no gene match: 4. CDR3 length equals 14 residues. CDR1 LGHNA and CDR2 YSLEER come from the germline V gene.